This is a list of T cell receptor beta chains from one sample in a study of PD-1 blockade in classical Hodgkin lymphoma. The repertoire was sequenced with immunoSEQ multiplex PCR; TCRdb's copy has only in-frame clones and lacks some. The table lists tens of thousands of clones, 75% to 90% of them singletons. Sequencing was performed on CD4+ T cells from blood, taken before the fourth cycle of nivolumab. These receptors were taken from a human donor with classical Hodgkin lymphoma. Both conserved end residues are part of each CDR3. The D gene is left open where the match is weak. Clone size appears in some rows only: once, few, many, or a class for an expanded clone.

size | D | J | V | DNA | CDR3
- | - | TRBJ2-5 | TRBV27 | TGTGCCAGCAGTTTACAGGGGGGGCAAGAGACCCAGTACTTC | CASSLQGGQETQYF
- | - | TRBJ1-2 | TRBV4-2 | TGTGCCAGCAGCCAAGCCTTGGGGGGGAACTATGGCTACACCTTC | CASSQALGGNYGYTF
- | - | TRBJ2-7 | TRBV5-1 | TGCGCCAGCACTAACACCTACGAGCAGTACTTC | CASTNTYEQYF
once | - | TRBJ1-1 | TRBV2 | TGTGCCAGCTTGATCAGGTACACTGAAGCTTTCTTT | CASLIRYTEAFF
- | - | TRBJ1-1 | TRBV9 | TGTGCCAGCAGCGTAATTTCGAACACTGAAGCTTTCTTT | CASSVISNTEAFF
once | - | TRBJ1-1 | TRBV19 | TGTGCCAGTAGTTACCAGGGAGGAGCCACTGAAGCTTTCTTT | CASSYQGGATEAFF
- | TRBD1 | TRBJ1-6 | TRBV7-6 | TGTGCCAGCAGCTTACAGGGACAGGGGATTTCACCCCTCCACTTT | CASSLQGQGISPLHF
few | - | TRBJ1-5 | TRBV6-6 | TGTGCCAGCAGTTACGGGATGGGCGGCAATCAGCCCCAGCATTTT | CASSYGMGGNQPQHF
- | - | TRBJ2-3 | TRBV9 | TGTGCCAGCAGCGTAGACGCAGGCACAGATACGCAGTATTTT | CASSVDAGTDTQYF
- | - | TRBJ2-5 | TRBV7-2 | TGTGCCAGCAGCTTACCCCCGACCCAGTACTTC | CASSLPPTQYF
- | - | TRBJ1-1 | TRBV11-3 | TGTGCCAGCAGCTCAACCACAGGGCCCACTGAAGCTTTCTTT | CASSSTTGPTEAFF
few | - | TRBJ2-1 | TRBV6-1 | TGTGCCGGGACTCTCCAGCAGGGGACCTACAATGAGCAGTTCTTC | CAGTLQQGTYNEQFF
- | - | TRBJ1-2 | TRBV6-1 | TGTGGGGAGGATGGGGCTAACTATGGCTACACCTTC | CGEDGANYGYTF
- | - | TRBJ2-7 | TRBV10-1 | TGCGCCAGCAGTGATCTTTCGCGGTACTTC | CASSDLSRYF
- | - | TRBJ1-1 | TRBV18 | TGTGCCAGCTCACAAGGATGGGGCTCTATGAACACTGAAGCTTTCTTT | CASSQGWGSMNTEAFF
- | TRBD1 | TRBJ2-7 | TRBV4-2 | TGTGCCAGCAGCCTGGACAGGGAAACCTACGAGCAGTACTTC | CASSLDRETYEQYF
- | TRBD1 | TRBJ1-5 | TRBV19 | TGTGCCAGTAGTATTACAGGGGGAAGTGGCAATCAGCCCCAGCATTTT | CASSITGGSGNQPQHF
- | - | TRBJ2-4 | TRBV7-2 | TGTGCCAGCAGCTTAATTTTGTCAACATTAGCCAAAAACATTCAGTACTTC | CASSLILSTLAKNIQYF
- | - | TRBJ1-1 | TRBV7-2 | TGTGCCAGCAGCTTAGCCGGAGACTGGCGGTTGGACACTGAAGCTTTCTTT | CASSLAGDWRLDTEAFF
few | - | TRBJ1-1 | TRBV4-2 | TGTGCCAGCAGCCAAGACTCGGCAGGATTCACTGAAGCTTTCTTT | CASSQDSAGFTEAFF
- | - | TRBJ2-2 | TRBV4-3 | TGCGCCAGCAGCCAAGAGCCGAACACCGGGGAGCTGTTTTTT | CASSQEPNTGELFF
- | - | TRBJ1-1 | TRBV10-3 | TGTGCCATCAGTGAAGGAAGCCACACTGAAGCTTTCTTT | CAISEGSHTEAFF
- | TRBD1 | TRBJ1-2 | TRBV7-9 | TGTGCCAGCAGCTTCCGGGACAGGAGTGATGGCTACACCTTC | CASSFRDRSDGYTF
- | TRBD1 | TRBJ1-1 | TRBV6-5 | TGTGCCAGCAGTAGACAGGGGAACACTGAAGCTTTCTTT | CASSRQGNTEAFF
- | TRBD1 | TRBJ1-2 | TRBV19 | TGTGCCAGTAGTATCCAGGGGGGGCTATCGGATGGCTACACCTTC | CASSIQGGLSDGYTF
- | - | TRBJ1-2 | TRBV15 | TGTGCCACCAGCAGAGCAAGGGATTCCGGCTACACCTTC | CATSRARDSGYTF
- | - | TRBJ2-5 | TRBV2 | TGTGCCAGCAGTGAAGTACGGACAAGCCAGACCCAGTACTTC | CASSEVRTSQTQYF
- | TRBD1 | TRBJ2-7 | TRBV7-9 | TGTGCCAGCAGCTGGACAGGATCAAGCTACGAGCAGTACTTC | CASSWTGSSYEQYF
- | - | TRBJ2-4 | TRBV7-2 | TGTGCCAGCAGCCCGGCCCGGGCGAGCATTCAGTACTTC | CASSPARASIQYF
- | TRBD1 | TRBJ2-5 | TRBV7-3 | TGTGCCAGCAGCTTAACGGGACAGGGCGTAGAGACCCAGTACTTC | CASSLTGQGVETQYF
- | - | TRBJ2-5 | TRBV11-3 | TGTGCCAGCAGTTCTGACACGGAAGAGACCCAGTACTTC | CASSSDTEETQYF
- | TRBD2 | TRBJ2-5 | TRBV4-1 | TGCGCCAGCAGCCAAGTAGGCGGGGGGGCCCTAGAGACCCAGTACTTC | CASSQVGGGALETQYF
- | - | TRBJ1-1 | TRBV11-1 | TGTGCCAGCAGCTACCCCGTGACAGGTGGGGACACTGAAGCTTTCTTT | CASSYPVTGGDTEAFF
- | TRBD1 | TRBJ2-7 | TRBV13 | TGTGCCAGCAGCTTAAGGGGACAGGGTATATCCTCCTACGAGCAGTACTTC | CASSLRGQGISSYEQYF
once | - | TRBJ1-5 | TRBV7-2 | TGTGCCAGCAGCTTAGTAGGGCAGCCCCAGCATTTT | CASSLVGQPQHF
- | - | TRBJ2-7 | TRBV19 | TGTGCCAGTAGTCAGGACGGAACCTACGAGCAGTACTTC | CASSQDGTYEQYF
- | - | TRBJ1-2 | TRBV7-2 | TGTGCCAGCAGCTTAGGGCGGTCGGGCTACACCTTC | CASSLGRSGYTF
- | - | TRBJ1-1 | TRBV2 | TGTGCCAGCAGTGACGGATATATGAACACTGAAGCTTTCTTT | CASSDGYMNTEAFF
once | - | TRBJ1-2 | TRBV11-2 | TGTGCCAGCAGCTCGGAGGGTATGGGACGGGGGTACTATGGCTACACCTTC | CASSSEGMGRGYYGYTF
- | - | TRBJ1-5 | TRBV27 | TGTGCCAGCAGTGTAGGGACAATTGGCAATCAGCCCCAGCATTTT | CASSVGTIGNQPQHF
once | - | TRBJ1-2 | TRBV6-6 | TGTGCCAGCAGTTATAAGGGTGCAGAATATGGCTACACCTTC | CASSYKGAEYGYTF
- | TRBD1 | TRBJ1-2 | TRBV5-1 | TGCGCCAGCAGCCTGGTGGGGGGACAGTTGGACTATGGCTACACCTTC | CASSLVGGQLDYGYTF
- | - | TRBJ1-5 | TRBV11-2 | TGTGCCAGCAGCTTAGCACCAGACAATCAGCCCCAGCATTTT | CASSLAPDNQPQHF
- | TRBD1 | TRBJ1-5 | TRBV12-5 | TGTGCTAGTGGTTTAAGTTGGGACAGGGGGCCTCAGCCCCAGCATTTT | CASGLSWDRGPQPQHF
few | TRBD1 | TRBJ2-7 | TRBV10-3 | TGTGCCATCAGTGGCCAGGGGGCCTACGAGCAGTACTTC | CAISGQGAYEQYF
few | TRBD1 | TRBJ1-6 | TRBV9 | TGTGCCAGCAGCGTAGCCCGGGACAGGGCGTCCCCCCTCCACTTT | CASSVARDRASPLHF
- | - | TRBJ1-1 | TRBV25-1 | TGTGCCAGCAGTGAACGTAAGGGGATCCACACTGAAGCTTTCTTT | CASSERKGIHTEAFF